The 27 T cell receptor beta chains below come from one sample, sequenced in a study of cytomegalovirus exposure and HLA in healthy donors. Amplification used 60 Vbeta primers and 13 Jbeta primers. Produced via immunoSEQ multiplex PCR; TCRdb's table is partial and in-frame only. The sample yields roughly 180,000 clones, approximately 80% seen once. Input material: PBMCs. These receptors all come from a woman aged 45-65 years in good health and CMV-seropositive.

This chain connects TRBV30 to TRBJ1-2, with 7 bases matching TRBD1. Germline loops: CDR1 GTSNPN, CDR2 SVGIG (reference sequence). This CDR3 is 15 amino acids long. Trimming removed 2 bases from V and 4 bases from J; junction bases left unmatched: 10. The CDR3 DNA is TGTGCCTGGAGTAGGCAAAGGGGGCTTAGCTATGGCTACACCTTC. This encodes CAWSRQRGLSYGYTF.

The genes are TRBV28 and TRBJ1-4; 7 nucleotides line up with TRBD1. The trim removed 3 bases at V and 7 bases at J, leaving 11 bases unmatched. Germline assignment: CDR1 MDHEN and CDR2 SYDVKM. The CDR3 is 16 amino acids. Here the CDR3 DNA reads TGTGCCAGCAGTTTCTTGTACAGGGGAATAGGTGAAAAACTGTTTTTT. This gives the protein CASSFLYRGIGEKLFF.

The chain combines TRBV11-2 with TRBJ2-5, with 11 bases lining up with TRBD2. CDR1 is SGHAT, CDR2 FQNNGV, per germline. J lost 5 bases, V lost 1 base, and 9 bases had no gene match. There are 17 residues in the CDR3. This CDR3 is CASSLGVSGGERETQYF. DNA of the CDR3: TGTGCCAGCAGCTTAGGGGTTAGCGGGGGGGAACGGGAGACCCAGTACTTC.

This rearrangement joins TRBV25-1 to TRBJ2-1; possible D gene TRBD1, 6 bases. This CDR3 is built from 14 residues. Germline lookup yields CDR1 MGHDK and CDR2 SYGVNS. With 1 base removed from V and 5 bases from J, the gap between germline ends came to 9 bases. Written as DNA, the CDR3 is TGTGCCAGCAGTGAATCTGGACAGCACAATGAGCAGTTCTTC. Protein sequence: CASSESGQHNEQFF.

This chain connects TRBV5-5 to TRBJ2-1; 9 positions agree with TRBD1. The V segment lost 2 bases and the J segment 7 bases; nucleotides outside the gene matches: 7. The CDR3 spans 15 residues. CDR1 and CDR2 (germline): SGHKS, YYEKEE (reference sequence). The CDR3 protein is CASSFGDRVGNEQFF. Written as DNA, the CDR3 is TGTGCCAGCAGCTTTGGGGACAGGGTAGGGAATGAGCAGTTCTTC.

This chain uses TRBV7-2 with TRBJ1-5, with 8 bases matching TRBD1. CDR3 length: 15 residues. From germline, CDR1 is SGHTA and CDR2 FQGNSA. Trimming removed 1 base from V and 6 bases from J; junction bases left unmatched: 5. CDR3 in amino acids: CASSLDGQGGQPQHF. In DNA, the CDR3 is TGTGCCAGCAGCTTAGATGGACAGGGAGGTCAGCCCCAGCATTTT. The full variable domain, with the rest looked up from reference TRBV7-2 and TRBJ1-5, is GAGVSQSPSNKVTEKGKDVELRCDPISGHTALYWYRQSLGQGLEFLIYFQGNSAPDKSGLPSDRFSAERTGGSVSTLTIQRTQQEDSAVYLCASSLDGQGGQPQHFGDGTRLSIL.

The chain has TRBV7-3 and TRBJ2-3; D not resolved. The CDR3 extends over 13 amino acids. Trimming pared 6 bases from V and 6 bases from J, leaving 13 bases between. CDR1 SGHTA and CDR2 FQGTGA come from the germline V gene. CDR3 amino acids: CASSQSRRDTQYF. The CDR3 bases are TGTGCCAGCAGTCAGTCCCGGCGGGATACGCAGTATTTT.

The chain employs TRBV7-2 and TRBJ2-3; TRBD2 agrees at 11 bases. The germline V gene encodes CDR1 SGHTA and CDR2 FQGNSA. The CDR3 runs to 16 residues. Losses at the gene ends were 7 bases for V and 3 bases for J; bases not matched to a gene: 9. DNA of the CDR3: TGTGCCAGCAATCCTGTAGCGGGAGGGAGGACAGATACGCAGTATTTT. This sequence encodes CASNPVAGGRTDTQYF.

V gene TRBV30 combines with J gene TRBJ2-7, with 7 bases fitting TRBD1. The V and J ends lost 1 base and 4 bases, in that order; junction bases with no gene match: 7. The CDR3 is made up of 14 amino acids. Germline CDR1 is GTSNPN and CDR2 is SVGIG (reference sequence). The CDR3 spells CAWSGGQMRYEQYF. In DNA form, the CDR3 reads TGTGCCTGGAGTGGGGGACAGATGAGGTACGAGCAGTACTTC.

This rearrangement joins TRBV7-8 to TRBJ1-4; 9 bases match TRBD1. After removal of 0 bases from V and 5 bases from J, the junction contained 16 bases not matched to a gene. Germline V gene lookup returns CDR1 SGHVS and CDR2 FQNEAQ. This CDR3 spans 20 amino acids. The CDR3 DNA reads TGTGCCAGCAGCTTAGCGCTAGGCACAGGGGGCGCGAGGGACAATGAAAAACTGTTTTTT. Translation: CASSLALGTGGARDNEKLFF.

V usage is TRBV25-1 and J usage is TRBJ1-2; D is ambiguous. Germline assignment: CDR1 MGHDK and CDR2 SYGVNS. Trimming pared 2 bases from V and 5 bases from J, leaving 18 bases between. The CDR3 runs to 16 residues. The CDR3 DNA follows: TGTGCCAGCAGTGAAGCGGCCCCTTCTCGGTGGTATGGCTACACCTTC. Its protein product is CASSEAAPSRWYGYTF.

This clone appeared once. The genes are TRBV30 and TRBJ2-2; TRBD1 agrees at 12 bases. The CDR3 runs to 16 residues. CDR1 GTSNPN and CDR2 SVGIG come from the germline V gene (reference sequence). Losses at the gene ends were 3 bases for V and 7 bases for J; bases not matched to a gene: 9. The CDR3 region has the DNA TGTGCCTGGAGGACCGGGACAGGGGGCTTCGGCGGGGAGCTGTTTTTT. This gives the protein CAWRTGTGGFGGELFF.

The V gene is TRBV5-1, the J gene TRBJ1-2; a possible D gene is TRBD1 (5 bases). The germline V gene has CDR1 SGHRS and CDR2 YFSETQ. The V gene lost 4 bases and the J gene lost 1 base, with 11 bases spanning the gap. CDR3 length equals 14 residues. CDR3 sequence reads: CASSRGGGNYGYTF. The CDR3 DNA sequence: TGCGCCAGCAGCAGGGGCGGGGGTAACTATGGCTACACCTTC.

The chain uses TRBV7-2 and TRBJ1-1; TRBD1 matches 10 bases. V lost 2 bases to trimming and J lost 4 bases; unmatched junction nucleotides: 4. CDR1 SGHTA and CDR2 FQGNSA come from the germline V gene. This CDR3 spans 15 amino acids. In nucleotides, the CDR3 is TGTGCCAGCAGCTTATCCGACAGGGGGCCCACTGAAGCTTTCTTT. Translating gives CASSLSDRGPTEAFF.

In its sample, this clone was seen a few times. The V call is TRBV4-1, the J call TRBJ1-4; 10 nucleotides align to TRBD1. The CDR3 is 16 residues long. Losses at the gene ends were 2 bases for V and 7 bases for J; bases not matched to a gene: 7. Germline V gene sequence: CDR1 MGHRA, CDR2 YSYEKL. The CDR3 nucleotides are TGCGCCAGCAGCCAACCCCGGGACAGGGGCGGTGAAAAACTGTTTTTT. As protein: CASSQPRDRGGEKLFF.

The genes are TRBV11-2 and TRBJ1-2, with D hard to call. The CDR3 loop spans 13 amino acids. V lost 5 bases and J 4 bases, leaving 11 bases between the germline ends. Germline assignment: CDR1 SGHAT and CDR2 FQNNGV. The CDR3 sequence: CASSPGRPYGYTF. The CDR3 bases are TGTGCCAGCAGCCCAGGCAGACCCTATGGCTACACCTTC.

This chain links TRBV30 with TRBJ1-3; D uncertain. Trimming left V 2 bases short and J 0 bases short, with 8 bases between. This CDR3 has 14 amino acids. Germline V gives CDR1 GTSNPN, CDR2 SVGIG (reference sequence). The CDR3 DNA is TGTGCCTGGAGTACGAGTGTCTCTGGAAACACCATATATTTT. Its translation: CAWSTSVSGNTIYF.

This chain uses TRBV7-2 with TRBJ1-2; 8 nucleotides agree with TRBD1. This CDR3 comprises 14 residues. Per germline, CDR1 SGHTA and CDR2 FQGNSA. V dropped 5 bases and J dropped 8; count of bases not matched to a gene: 10. CDR3 nucleotide sequence: TGTGCCAGCAGCCCAATAACTACAGGGGGAGGCTACACCTTC. It translates to CASSPITTGGGYTF.

The rearrangement uses TRBV2 and TRBJ1-3; D gene uncertain. The CDR3 extends over 12 amino acids. Germline-derived CDR1 and CDR2 are SNHLY and FYNNEI. The V gene lost 6 bases and the J gene lost 0 bases, with 3 bases spanning the gap. In DNA form, the CDR3 reads TGTGCCAGCAGCCTCTCTGGAAACACCATATATTTT. Its protein is CASSLSGNTIYF.

This sequence joins TRBV2 and TRBJ2-7; weak D call: TRBD2 (6 bases). The CDR3 totals 13 residues. The germline V gene encodes CDR1 SNHLY and CDR2 FYNNEI. The ends were cut back, 8 bases at V and 4 bases at J, with 15 bases in the middle. The DNA of the CDR3 is TGTGCCAGCCTCCTAGCGCCAGGGTACGAGCAGTACTTC. Translating gives CASLLAPGYEQYF. The full variable domain, its missing parts supplied by reference TRBV2 and TRBJ2-7, is EPEVTQTPSHQVTQMGQEVILRCVPISNHLYFYWYRQILGQKVEFLVSFYNNEISEKSEIFDDQFSVERPDGSNFTLKIRSTKLEDSAMYFCASLLAPGYEQYFGPGTRLTVT.

The rearrangement joins TRBV5-1 to TRBJ2-1; 7 bases line up with TRBD2. CDR3 length: 18 amino acids. Germline CDR1 reads SGHRS; CDR2 reads YFSETQ. Losses at the gene ends were 0 bases for V and 0 bases for J; bases not matched to a gene: 9. The CDR3 bases are TGCGCCAGCAGCTTGGCTGCGGGAGCCTCGAGCTCCTACAATGAGCAGTTCTTC. Its translation is CASSLAAGASSSYNEQFF.

This clone was picked up a small number of times. The rearrangement links TRBV7-8 to TRBJ1-2; 10 bases agree with TRBD1. The trim removed 4 bases at V and 5 bases at J, leaving 10 bases unmatched. This CDR3 comprises 16 residues. Germline V gene lookup returns CDR1 SGHVS and CDR2 FQNEAQ. The DNA for the CDR3 is TGTGCCAGCAGCTCTCTCCCCCCGGGACAGGGGTATGGCTACACCTTC. Its protein is CASSSLPPGQGYGYTF.

The V call is TRBV11-2, the J call TRBJ2-7; perhaps TRBD2 as D (5 bases). Trimming took 1 base from V and 5 from J, leaving 9 bases between them. The CDR3 length is 13 residues. Germline V lookup: CDR1 SGHAT, CDR2 FQNNGV. The CDR3 DNA reads TGTGCCAGCAGCTTAGCGTCTAGCCACGAGCAGTACTTC. Translated: CASSLASSHEQYF.

This chain joins TRBV4-3 and TRBJ1-6, with no clear D. Germline V gene sequence: CDR1 LGHNA, CDR2 YSLEER. The CDR3 contains 15 residues. With 3 bases removed from V and 0 bases from J, the gap between germline ends came to 6 bases. The CDR3 loop is CASSQESSYNSPLHF. CDR3 in DNA: TGCGCCAGCAGCCAGGAGAGCTCCTATAATTCACCCCTCCACTTT.

The rearrangement uses TRBV29-1 and TRBJ2-1; TRBD2 matches at 13 bases. The CDR3 runs 17 residues. Trimming took 4 bases from V and 7 from J; bases not matched to a gene: 13. Germline CDR1 reads SQVTM; CDR2 reads ANQGSEA. The CDR3 DNA reads as TGCAGCGTTGTTCCCCTACTAGCGGGAGGGCCGCGGAATGAGCAGTTCTTC. Translation gives CSVVPLLAGGPRNEQFF.

CDR3 residues: CASSLGVQGAATGELFF. For the CDR3, the DNA is TGCGCCAGCAGCTTGGGTGTACAGGGGGCGGCCACCGGGGAGCTGTTTTTT. The chain carries TRBV5-1 and TRBJ2-2; the match to TRBD1 covers 9 bases. Germline CDR1 SGHRS, CDR2 YFSETQ. This CDR3 spans 17 amino acids. The ends lost 0 bases at V and 4 bases at J; junction bases unmatched: 7.

This chain connects TRBV4-3 to TRBJ2-1; 11 bases agree with TRBD2. Per germline, CDR1 LGHNA and CDR2 YSLEER. The CDR3 has 16 amino acids. V trimming: 0 bases; J trimming: 3 bases; junction bases outside the gene matches: 1. The CDR3 loop reads CASSQEGTSGYNEQFF. The CDR3 DNA reads TGCGCCAGCAGCCAAGAGGGGACTAGCGGCTACAATGAGCAGTTCTTC.